Shown below are 22 T cell receptor beta chains from a single sample sequenced in a study of blood T cells in healthy people across ages. Together with a sample-barcoded 5' primer, a J-beta primer mix was included in a second PCR lasting 7 to 11 cycles. In TCRdb, the 5' RACE reads were re-called with MiXCR into one record per CDR3 protein. The table includes 650,000 to 700,000 distinct CDR3 sequences, about a third detected once. Sequenced: blood. Source of these receptors: an elderly woman in good health.

As regards this clonotype: A much larger clone differs by one base, so this may be a read error. V gene TRBV6-5 combines with J gene TRBJ1-2; perhaps TRBD1 as D (6 bases). V was trimmed by 11 bases and J by 7 bases, leaving 20 bases between them. The CDR3 is made up of 13 amino acids. Germline V gives CDR1 MNHEY, CDR2 SVGAGI. This CDR3 reads CAGNPGGWLGYTF. The CDR3 coding sequence is TGTGCCGGCAACCCTGGGGGCTGGCTTGGCTACACCTTC.

This clonotype was recorded at least ten times. The V and J genes are TRBV14 and TRBJ2-3; D might be TRBD1 (5 bases). The CDR3 length is 14 residues. V was pared by 6 bases and J by 6 bases, with 16 bases between. Germline loops: CDR1 SGHDN, CDR2 FVKESK. The CDR3 here is CASSPPGYLDTQYF. The CDR3 bases are TGTGCCAGCAGTCCCCCAGGGTATCTCGATACGCAGTATTTT.

This clonotype appeared many times. The chain joins TRBV3-1 to TRBJ1-2; a possible D gene is TRBD1 (5 bases). With 7 bases removed from V and 10 bases from J, the gap between germline ends came to 25 bases. This CDR3 contains 15 residues. Germline V lookup: CDR1 LGHDT, CDR2 YNNKEL (reference sequence). CDR3 sequence reads: CASTSRTGGTIDYTF. CDR3 sequence (DNA): TGTGCCAGCACGTCCCGAACAGGTGGAACTATTGACTACACCTTC.

The chain combines TRBV6-5 with TRBJ1-5; D unresolved. Germline V lookup: CDR1 MNHEY, CDR2 SVGAGI. CDR3 length: 14 residues. The ends were cut back, 2 bases at V and 4 bases at J, with 9 bases in the middle. The CDR3 loop reads CASSYRVTNQPQHF. CDR3 DNA sequence: TGTGCCAGCAGTTACAGGGTTACAAATCAGCCCCAGCATTTT.

This clonotype turned up a few times. The rearrangement uses TRBV12-3 or TRBV12-4 and TRBJ2-1; 7 nucleotides align to TRBD2. The CDR3 totals 13 residues. The V gene end was trimmed by 0 bases and the J gene end by 10 bases; junction bases not matched to a gene: 3. In DNA, the CDR3 is TGTGCCAGCAGTTTAGCGGGGGGGGAGGAGCAGTTCTTC. Protein sequence: CASSLAGGEEQFF.

This clonotype showed up many times. The CDR3 is CSVVNNEQFF. The CDR3 bases are TGCAGCGTTGTCAACAATGAGCAGTTCTTC. This rearrangement joins TRBV29-1 to TRBJ2-1, with D unresolved. Germline V gene data show CDR1 as SQVTM and CDR2 as ANQGSEA. Trimming removed 4 bases from V and 5 bases from J, with 3 bases in between. The CDR3 covers 10 residues.

This clonotype was seen once. The chain is built from TRBV5-1 and TRBJ2-1; D is unresolved. There are 18 residues in the CDR3. Trimming took off 0 bases at V and 0 bases at J, with 16 bases between the two ends. Germline V gene data show CDR1 as SGHRS and CDR2 as YFSETQ. CDR3 sequence reads: CASSLAFSAGSSYNEQFF. DNA for the CDR3: TGCGCCAGCAGCTTGGCCTTCTCGGCAGGAAGCTCCTACAATGAGCAGTTCTTC.

This clonotype was detected many times. The chain carries TRBV4-2 and TRBJ2-2; 10 bases are shared with TRBD1. The germline gives CDR1 LGHNA, CDR2 YNFKEQ. With V trimmed by 4 bases and J by 5 bases, 10 bases remained unmatched. This CDR3 has 17 residues. The CDR3 spells CASSPTSGQGVTGELFF. CDR3 sequence (DNA): TGTGCCAGCAGCCCCACCTCCGGACAGGGGGTGACCGGGGAGCTGTTTTTT.

This clonotype was counted ten times or more. The chain recombines TRBV9 with TRBJ2-7; D is unresolved. CDR3 length: 14 amino acids. Germline V CDR1 and CDR2: SGDLS, YYNGEE. Trimming stripped 0 bases from V and 2 bases from J, with 9 bases between. The CDR3 bases are TGTGCCAGCAGCGTAGATATCCAGCCCTACGAGCAGTACTTC. Its protein product is CASSVDIQPYEQYF.

This clonotype was counted many times. The chain joins TRBV6-2 or TRBV6-3 to TRBJ2-4; D possibly corresponds to TRBD1 (5 bases). The CDR3 runs 17 residues. Trimming removed 3 bases from V and 4 bases from J, with 19 bases in between. The germline V gene encodes CDR1 MNHEY and CDR2 SVGEGT. Here the CDR3 reads CASSYVLQGGMKNIQYF. In nucleotides, the CDR3 is TGTGCCAGCAGTTATGTCTTGCAGGGTGGGATGAAAAACATTCAGTACTTC.

About this clonotype: This sequence may be a read error, since a much larger clone differs from it by one base. The chain links TRBV3-1 to TRBJ2-1; 7 bases are a match to TRBD2. CDR1 is LGHDT, CDR2 YNNKEL, per germline (reference sequence). CDR3 size: 14 residues. V dropped 4 bases and J dropped 8; count of bases not matched to a gene: 8. CDR3 sequence reads: CASSRQRGRDEQFF. Here the CDR3 DNA reads TGTGCCAGCAGCCGTCAGCGGGGTAGGGATGAGCAGTTCTTC.

This clonotype showed up many times. The rearrangement links TRBV20-1 to TRBJ1-2; 8 bases agree with TRBD1. Trimming at V came to 6 bases and at J to 0 bases, leaving 9 bases not matched to a gene. CDR3 length equals 15 residues. CDR1 and CDR2 (germline): DFQATT, SNEGSKA (reference sequence). CDR3 coding DNA: TGCAGTGCCGTGACAGGGGCCAATTCTAACTATGGCTACACCTTC. It is translated as CSAVTGANSNYGYTF.

The chain joins TRBV20-1 to TRBJ1-1; TRBD1 matches at 7 bases. The germline CDR1 and CDR2 sequences are DFQATT and SNEGSKA (reference sequence). This CDR3 has 16 amino acids. J gave up 2 bases and V 6 bases, and 15 bases lay outside the gene matches. The DNA for the CDR3 is TGCAGTGCCTCACGAATCGACAGGGCCCGTAACACTGAAGCTTTCTTT. Translation gives CSASRIDRARNTEAFF.

This clonotype turned up a few times. A clone one base away is much larger, so this may be a read error. This chain connects TRBV3-1 to TRBJ2-1; D could derive from TRBD1 or TRBD2 (6 bases each). The J call may be in error: the DNA end matches TRBJ2-7 better. This CDR3 contains 16 residues. Germline V gene lookup returns CDR1 LGHDT and CDR2 YNNKEL (reference sequence). The CDR3 sequence is CASSRNLGGSYNEQYF. The CDR3, as DNA: TGTGCCAGCAGTCGTAATCTAGGGGGGTCCTACAATGAGCAGTACTTC.

This clonotype was observed many times. V usage is TRBV27 and J usage is TRBJ1-5, with D possibly being TRBD1 (5 bases). V lost 8 bases and J lost 7, with 21 bases in between. The CDR3 length is 15 residues. Per germline, CDR1 MNHEY and CDR2 SMNVEV (reference sequence). The CDR3 nucleotides are TGTGCCAGCCCTTGGGGGACCGGGAAAAAACAGCCCCAGCATTTT. This translates into CASPWGTGKKQPQHF.

Only one count was recorded for this clonotype. The chain has TRBV7-3 and TRBJ1-6; D gene ambiguous. V dropped 5 bases and J dropped 9 bases, with 5 bases sitting between them. Germline CDR1 and CDR2: SGHTA and FQGTGA. The CDR3 extends over 11 amino acids. In nucleotides, the CDR3 is TGTGCCAGCAGCCCGCCTTCACCCCTCCACTTT. It is translated as CASSPPSPLHF.

This chain links TRBV4-2 with TRBJ2-7, with TRBD1 matching over 7 bases. CDR1 is LGHNA, CDR2 YNFKEQ, per germline. Trimming took 4 bases from V and 5 from J; bases not matched to a gene: 11. The CDR3 totals 15 residues. CDR3: CASSPRRDRSDEQYF. The DNA of the CDR3 is TGTGCCAGCAGCCCCCGCCGGGACAGATCTGACGAGCAGTACTTC.

Only a few counts were recorded for this clonotype. The rearrangement joins TRBV2 to TRBJ1-5, with a weak D call TRBD1 (5 bases). The CDR3 totals 14 residues. Germline V gives CDR1 SNHLY, CDR2 FYNNEI. Between the trimmed V and J ends, which lost 7 bases and 3 bases, there was a span of 13 bases. The CDR3 nucleotides are TGTGCCAGCACCTTATCCAGGGCCAATCAGCCCCAGCATTTT. It specifies CASTLSRANQPQHF.

As to this clonotype: A much larger clone is a single base away; this may be a read error. The gene calls are TRBV5-1 and TRBJ2-3; weak D call: TRBD1 (6 bases). CDR1 and CDR2 (germline): SGHRS, YFSETQ. The CDR3 has 11 amino acids. The CDR3 loop reads CTSTQGDTQYF. DNA for the CDR3: TGCACCAGCACCCAGGGGGATACGCAGTATTTT.

This clonotype turned up a few times. A much larger clone lies a single base off, so this may be a read error. This sequence joins TRBV29-1 and TRBJ2-4; D might be TRBD1 (5 bases). CDR3 length equals 11 residues. Germline loops: CDR1 SQVTM, CDR2 ANQGSEA. The V gene lost 7 bases and the J gene lost 13 bases, with 17 bases spanning the gap. The CDR3 DNA is TGCAGCGCTGATACAGGCTTACAGCAGTACTTC. Translating it yields CSADTGLQQYF.

In the case of this clonotype: A much larger clonotype is one base distant, so this may be a read error. The chain employs TRBV29-1 and TRBJ1-1; D ambiguous. The V end lost 8 bases, the J end lost 1 base, and 11 bases lay between the germline ends. Germline V CDR1 and CDR2: SQVTM, ANQGSEA. The CDR3 has 12 residues. The CDR3 nucleotides read TGCAGCATCGTTAACCAGAACACTGAAGCTTTCTTT. As protein: CSIVNQNTEAFF. Combining the CDR3 with reference TRBV29-1 and TRBJ1-1 gives the whole variable domain SAVISQKPSRDICQRGTSLTIQCQVDSQVTMMFWYRQQPGQSLTLIATANQGSEATYESGFVIDKFPISRPNLTFSTLTVSNMSPEDSSIYLCSIVNQNTEAFFGQGTRLTVV.

The sample holds a few counts of this clonotype. The chain employs TRBV10-3 and TRBJ2-5; the D gene is possibly TRBD2 (6 bases). The CDR3 runs 17 residues. Trimming removed 3 bases from V and 1 base from J, with 18 bases in between. Germline assignment: CDR1 ENHRY and CDR2 SYGVKD. The CDR3 sequence is CAISDPRGNGIQETQYF. The CDR3 nucleotides are TGTGCCATCAGTGACCCCCGGGGGAACGGTATCCAAGAGACCCAGTACTTC.